This TCR beta chain was captured by sequencing in a study of cytomegalovirus exposure and HLA in healthy donors. General study points: Indistinguishable V segments such as TRBV6-2 and TRBV6-3 were excluded.

The CDR3 sequence is 14 residues long. V dropped 5 bases and J dropped 9 bases, with 19 bases sitting between them. CDR1 is SEHNR and CDR2 is FQNEAQ in the germline V gene (reference sequence). PCR primers comprised 60 Vbeta and 13 Jbeta primers. The repertoire was sequenced with immunoSEQ multiplex PCR; TCRdb's copy has only in-frame clones and lacks some. The table includes over 70,000 clones, roughly 66% detected once. This clone was counted between two and nine times. Its antigen is not identified. The rearrangement uses TRBV7-9 and TRBJ1-1; D is undetermined. Sequencing input: PBMCs. The TCR originated in a man in his thirties or forties in good health and CMV-seronegative. The CDR3 region has the DNA TGTGCCAGCAGCCCTTCCGACAACCGGAGGAAAGCTTTCTTT. Protein sequence: CASSPSDNRRKAFF.